The 27 T cell receptor beta chains below were found in one sample sequenced in a study of blood T cell repertoires in COVID-19. Libraries were prepared by immunoSEQ multiplex PCR; TCRdb keeps only in-frame clonotypes and omits some of them. Altogether over 200,000 clones are present, about 80% being singletons, with the ten largest covering about 3.5%. Sequences were obtained from peripheral blood. These receptors originate from an elderly woman with acute or convalescent COVID-19.

The rearrangement joins TRBV4-3 to TRBJ1-3, with D hard to call. V was trimmed by 1 base and J by 6 bases, leaving 13 bases between them. CDR1 LGHNA and CDR2 YSLEER come from the germline V gene. The CDR3 loop spans 15 amino acids. The CDR3 reads CASSQVPLRENTIYF. CDR3 nucleotides: TGCGCCAGCAGCCAAGTGCCATTGAGAGAAAACACCATATATTTT.

The sample holds a few counts of this clone. The chain employs TRBV3-1 (or the pseudogene TRBV3-2) and TRBJ2-7; 12 nucleotides line up with TRBD2. The CDR3 totals 17 residues. Germline-derived CDR1 and CDR2 are LGHDT and YNNKEL (reference sequence). V was pared by 1 base and J by 4 bases, with 8 bases of the junction left unmatched. The CDR3 sequence: CASSQVSTSGRSYEQYF. In DNA form, the CDR3 reads TGTGCCAGCAGCCAAGTATCGACTAGCGGGAGATCGTACGAGCAGTACTTC.

This clone turned up a few times. This chain uses TRBV5-1 with TRBJ1-1; D uncertain. The CDR3 consists of 14 residues. Germline assignment: CDR1 SGHRS and CDR2 YFSETQ. V was clipped by 4 bases and J by 4 bases, with 14 bases between them. The CDR3 loop is CASSPSPGSTEAFF. The CDR3 nucleotides are TGCGCCAGCAGCCCTTCCCCCGGGAGCACTGAAGCTTTCTTT.

The chain employs TRBV5-1 and TRBJ1-1; D is possibly TRBD1 (6 bases). CDR3 size: 14 residues. Germline CDR1 SGHRS, CDR2 YFSETQ. V was shortened by 4 bases and J by 0 bases, with 10 bases between the two germline ends. This CDR3 reads CASSRGGLNTEAFF. The CDR3 nucleotides are TGCGCCAGCAGCAGGGGGGGCTTGAACACTGAAGCTTTCTTT.

J is TRBJ1-5 and V is TRBV1. TRBV1 is shown as a pseudogene. CDR3 length: 12 amino acids. The CDR3 loop reads CTSSQDLQPQHF. CDR3 nucleotide sequence: TGCACCAGCAGCCAAGATCTTCAGCCCCAGCATTTT.

The chain is built from TRBV7-9 and TRBJ1-1; D might be TRBD1 (6 bases). Germline CDR1 reads SEHNR; CDR2 reads FQNEAQ (reference sequence). The CDR3 is 13 residues long. Trimming left V 1 base short and J 5 bases short, with 8 bases between. Here the CDR3 reads CASSLEGGTEAFF. CDR3 DNA sequence: TGTGCCAGCAGCTTAGAAGGGGGAACTGAAGCTTTCTTT.

This chain links TRBV5-4 with TRBJ2-3; D perhaps matches TRBD1 (6 bases). The germline V gene encodes CDR1 SGHNT and CDR2 YYREEE (reference sequence). The CDR3 is 15 residues long. V was pared by 2 bases and J by 6 bases, with 16 bases between. CDR3 region: CASSFGGGLRDTQYF. As DNA, the CDR3 is TGTGCCAGCAGCTTTGGGGGCGGGCTCCGGGATACGCAGTATTTT.

V and J are TRBV5-1 and TRBJ1-3; D is ambiguous. CDR3 length equals 16 residues. In germline, CDR1 is SGHRS, CDR2 YFSETQ. V was cut by 0 bases and J by 4 bases, with 14 bases left in between. CDR3 amino acids: CASSLVGLRGGNTIYF. The CDR3 bases are TGCGCCAGCAGCTTGGTTGGCTTAAGAGGAGGAAACACCATATATTTT.

This clone has just a few counts. V usage is TRBV7-9 and J usage is TRBJ2-1; TRBD1 aligns across 8 bases. Germline CDR1 and CDR2: SEHNR and FQNEAQ (reference sequence). V lost 5 bases, J lost 0 bases, and 6 bases stayed unmatched. The CDR3 has 16 residues. Here the CDR3 reads CASSIKTGGSYNEQFF. Written as DNA, the CDR3 is TGTGCCAGCAGCATAAAAACAGGGGGCTCCTACAATGAGCAGTTCTTC.

The chain links TRBV14 to TRBJ1-6; TRBD1 might be the D (5 bases). The CDR3 is 14 residues long. The V and J ends lost 7 bases and 5 bases respectively, with 12 bases between them. The germline gives CDR1 SGHDN, CDR2 FVKESK. The CDR3 DNA sequence: TGTGCCAGCAAAGGACAACCGAATAATTCACCCCTCCACTTT. Translation gives CASKGQPNNSPLHF.

V and J are TRBV27 and TRBJ1-6, with 10 bases aligning to TRBD1. CDR3 length: 13 amino acids. V was pared by 4 bases and J by 16 bases, with 7 bases of the junction left unmatched. The germline CDR1 and CDR2 sequences are MNHEY and SMNVEV (reference sequence). This CDR3 is CASSSRPDRGLHF. In DNA form, the CDR3 reads TGTGCCAGCAGTTCCCGACCGGACAGGGGGCTCCACTTT.

The gene calls are TRBV5-4 and TRBJ1-5; 7 nucleotides agree with TRBD1. CDR1 is SGHNT, CDR2 YYREEE, per germline (reference sequence). The CDR3 has 14 amino acids. J was trimmed by 3 bases and V by 1 base; bases with no gene match: 1. CDR3 sequence: CASSLQGDNQPQHF. The CDR3 DNA follows: TGTGCCAGCAGCTTGCAGGGGGACAATCAGCCCCAGCATTTT.

The chain combines TRBV19 with TRBJ1-6; D not resolved. The CDR3 has 14 residues. Trimming removed 3 bases from V and 4 bases from J, with 7 bases in between. Germline loops: CDR1 LNHDA, CDR2 SQIVND (reference sequence). CDR3 amino acids: CASSIREYNSPLHF. The DNA of the CDR3 is TGTGCCAGTAGTATTAGGGAGTATAATTCACCCCTCCACTTT.

V gene TRBV2 combines with J gene TRBJ2-7; D gene ambiguous. In germline, CDR1 is SNHLY, CDR2 FYNNEI. Trimming removed 5 bases from V and 2 bases from J, with 10 bases in between. CDR3 length: 13 residues. For the CDR3, the DNA is TGTGCCAGCAGTAGAGTCATCACCTACGAGCAGTACTTC. Protein sequence: CASSRVITYEQYF.

This chain uses TRBV2 with TRBJ1-4; D is ambiguous. Germline assignment: CDR1 SNHLY and CDR2 FYNNEI. V lost 6 bases and J 3 bases, leaving 14 bases between the germline ends. The CDR3 loop spans 15 amino acids. CDR3 DNA: TGTGCCAGCAGCCCCCTGAGGCTAGCTAATGAAAAACTGTTTTTT. Protein: CASSPLRLANEKLFF.

The chain carries TRBV10-3 and TRBJ1-1; 8 positions agree with TRBD1. Germline trimming cut 11 bases from V and 2 bases from J; bases unmatched to any gene: 19. This CDR3 contains 17 residues. Looked up from germline, CDR1 is ENHRY and CDR2 is SYGVKD. CDR3 in DNA: TGTGCCTCCAGTCTCTTGACAGGGGACGTGTCCAACACTGAAGCTTTCTTT. It encodes CASSLLTGDVSNTEAFF.

This chain uses TRBV6-5 with TRBJ2-3, with 9 bases aligning to TRBD1. V was clipped by 10 bases and J by 3 bases; unmatched bases: 11. CDR3 length equals 15 residues. CDR1 and CDR2 from the germline V gene are MNHEY and SVGAGI. CDR3 loop: CATHYGTGLTDTQYF. The CDR3 DNA sequence: TGTGCCACCCACTACGGGACAGGGTTGACAGATACGCAGTATTTT.

The chain couples TRBV25-1 to TRBJ2-7; perhaps TRBD1 as D (5 bases). Germline assignment: CDR1 MGHDK and CDR2 SYGVNS. With 6 bases removed from V and 3 bases from J, the gap between germline ends came to 15 bases. CDR3 length equals 14 residues. This CDR3 reads CASSATAINYEQYF. CDR3 nucleotides: TGTGCCAGCAGCGCGACAGCAATCAACTACGAGCAGTACTTC.

V usage is TRBV29-1 and J usage is TRBJ1-6; D gene ambiguous. CDR1 and CDR2 (germline): SQVTM, ANQGSEA. The CDR3 spans 13 residues. The V end was cut by 3 bases, the J end by 9 bases, with 12 bases between. The CDR3 DNA reads TGCAGCGTTGAGGTTTGGGAGGGTTCACCCCTCCACTTT. Protein sequence: CSVEVWEGSPLHF. The full variable domain, its missing parts supplied by reference TRBV29-1 and TRBJ1-6, is SAVISQKPSRDICQRGTSLTIQCQVDSQVTMMFWYRQQPGQSLTLIATANQGSEATYESGFVIDKFPISRPNLTFSTLTVSNMSPEDSSIYLCSVEVWEGSPLHFGNGTRLTVT.

The chain links TRBV7-2 to TRBJ1-4; 10 bases are shared with TRBD1. The ends lost 1 base at V and 8 bases at J; junction bases unmatched: 13. The germline gives CDR1 SGHTA, CDR2 FQGNSA. The CDR3 loop spans 18 amino acids. This chain's CDR3 is CASSLVPTGGAVSEKLFF. The CDR3 nucleotides are TGTGCCAGCAGCTTAGTTCCGACAGGGGGCGCAGTATCCGAAAAACTGTTTTTT.

This clone was observed a single time. The rearrangement uses TRBV21-1 and TRBJ1-6. TRBV21-1 represents a pseudogene. The CDR3 consists of 16 residues. The CDR3 nucleotides are TGTGCCAGCAGCACAAACCGAGGGCGGCCCAATTCACCCCTCCACTTT. Encoded protein: CASSTNRGRPNSPLHF.

The rearrangement joins TRBV2 to TRBJ1-3; D is unclear. This CDR3 comprises 16 residues. With 4 bases removed from V and 0 bases from J, the gap between germline ends came to 13 bases. Germline V gene lookup returns CDR1 SNHLY and CDR2 FYNNEI. CDR3 amino acids: CASSADSLSSGNTIYF. CDR3 DNA sequence: TGTGCCAGCAGTGCGGACTCCCTGAGCTCTGGAAACACCATATATTTT.

V gene TRBV4-1 combines with J gene TRBJ1-6; 7 nucleotides match TRBD1. Germline V lookup: CDR1 MGHRA, CDR2 YSYEKL. Losses at the gene ends were 1 base for V and 11 bases for J; bases not matched to a gene: 2. The CDR3 sequence is 13 residues long. Here the CDR3 reads CASSQGTGTPLHF. The DNA for the CDR3 is TGCGCCAGCAGCCAAGGGACAGGAACACCCCTCCACTTT.

The chain links TRBV4-1 to TRBJ1-4; D unclear. The V and J ends lost 0 bases and 5 bases respectively, with 10 bases between them. Germline V CDR1 and CDR2: MGHRA, YSYEKL. The CDR3 spans 15 residues. The CDR3 nucleotides read TGCGCCAGCAGCCAAGATGAAGGAGGAAATGAAAAACTGTTTTTT. It codes for CASSQDEGGNEKLFF.

This clone showed up just a few times. The rearrangement links TRBV12-3 or TRBV12-4 to TRBJ2-4; D gene ambiguous. The CDR3 sequence is 13 residues long. The V gene lost 2 bases and the J gene lost 8 bases, with 10 bases spanning the gap. The CDR3 DNA reads as TGTGCCAGCAGTTTAACCCCCGCGGACATTCAGTACTTC. Amino acid sequence: CASSLTPADIQYF.

The rearrangement joins TRBV2 to TRBJ1-2; 10 nucleotides align to TRBD1. Germline V gene data show CDR1 as SNHLY and CDR2 as FYNNEI. The CDR3 runs to 14 residues. V lost 5 bases and J lost 4; bases outside the gene matches: 4. The CDR3 coding sequence is TGTGCCAGCAGTCTGGACAGGGGGAGCTATGGCTACACCTTC. It translates to CASSLDRGSYGYTF.

V gene TRBV27 combines with J gene TRBJ1-4, with 7 nucleotides matching TRBD1. Germline-derived CDR1 and CDR2 are MNHEY and SMNVEV (reference sequence). CDR3 size: 20 residues. J gave up 0 bases and V 4 bases, and 17 bases lay outside the gene matches. This CDR3 reads CASSSRRGTAASSTNEKLFF. In nucleotides, the CDR3 is TGTGCCAGCAGTTCGCGACGGGGGACAGCGGCATCATCAACTAATGAAAAACTGTTTTTT.